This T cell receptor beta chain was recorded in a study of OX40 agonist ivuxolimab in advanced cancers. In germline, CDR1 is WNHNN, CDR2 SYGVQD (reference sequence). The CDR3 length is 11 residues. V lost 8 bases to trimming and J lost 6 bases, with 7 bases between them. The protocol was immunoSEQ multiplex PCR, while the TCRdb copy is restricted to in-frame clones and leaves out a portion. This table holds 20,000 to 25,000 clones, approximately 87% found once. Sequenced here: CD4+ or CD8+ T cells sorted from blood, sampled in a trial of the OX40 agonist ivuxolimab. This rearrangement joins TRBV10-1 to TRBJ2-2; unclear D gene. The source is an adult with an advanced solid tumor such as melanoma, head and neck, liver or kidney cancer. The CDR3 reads CASGGAGELFF. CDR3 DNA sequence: TGCGCCAGCGGCGGTGCCGGGGAGCTGTTTTTT.